Listed below are T cell receptor beta chains from one sample, sequenced in a study of T cell responses to AZD1222 COVID-19 vaccine. TCRdb keeps only in-frame clones here, not all; method: immunoSEQ multiplex PCR. In the table there are tens of thousands of clones, roughly 82% of which are singletons. The source was peripheral blood, collected on day 0 of AZD1222 vaccination. These receptors all come from an adult in good health. CDR3s leave out the opening cysteine and the closing phenylalanine or tryptophan.

v_call cdr3_aa
TRBV19 ASSYSALRTRNNEQF
TRBV7-8 ASSAPERGATLKRNEQF
TRBV4-1 ASSQEGRGYEQY
TRBV6-1 ASSGGNQGALEKLF
TRBV5-4 ASSFRGGGNNEQF
TRBV7-2 ASTPLGLAGYAGELF
TRBV9 ASSVQGGQGGYGYT
TRBV30 AWTRPGSQNIQY
TRBV7-2 ASSTDHTDTQY
TRBV4-3 ASSHRGQGARDTQY